This entry features one T cell receptor (beta chain) sequence. What it binds is not known. This CDR3 comprises 14 residues. Germline V lookup: CDR1 SGDLS, CDR2 YYNGEE. The V end was cut by 6 bases, the J end by 2 bases, with 11 bases between. The source of the sample is a study of blood T cells in healthy people across ages. Study-wide results and caveats: A strong correlation was found between TCR beta diversity and the percentage of naive T cells.

Through a sample-barcoded 5' primer and a J-beta primer mix, a second PCR was run for roughly 7 to 11 cycles. A single record per CDR3 protein comes from TCRdb applying MiXCR to the 5' RACE reads. The data hold fewer than 1,000,000 distinct CDR3 sequences, with about 45% observed a single time. The sequenced material came from blood. This receptor was identified in a man older than 75 in good health. This chain connects TRBV9 to TRBJ1-4, with D maybe TRBD1 (6 bases). CDR3 residues: CASTRDMTNEKLFF. The CDR3 DNA sequence: TGTGCCAGCACCCGGGACATGACTAATGAAAAACTGTTTTTT.